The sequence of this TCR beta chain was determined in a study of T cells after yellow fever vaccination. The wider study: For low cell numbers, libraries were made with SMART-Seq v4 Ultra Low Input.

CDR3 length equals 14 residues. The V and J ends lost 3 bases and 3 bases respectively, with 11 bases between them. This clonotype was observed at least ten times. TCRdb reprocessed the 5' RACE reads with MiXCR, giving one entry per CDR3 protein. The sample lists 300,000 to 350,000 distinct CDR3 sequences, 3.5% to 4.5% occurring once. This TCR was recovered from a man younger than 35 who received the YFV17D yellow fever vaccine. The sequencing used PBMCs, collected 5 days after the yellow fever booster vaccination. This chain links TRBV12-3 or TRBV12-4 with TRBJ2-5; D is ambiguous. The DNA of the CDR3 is TGTGCCAGCAGTTTCATAGGTCAAGAAGAGACCCAGTACTTC. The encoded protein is CASSFIGQEETQYF.